The rows below give T cell receptor beta chains drawn from one sample of a study of T cell repertoires in cytomegalovirus infection. TCRdb used MiXCR to reprocess the reads, holding one entry per CDR3 protein. The data hold some 940,000 distinct CDR3 sequences, with about 33% observed a single time. Their specific antigens are unknown. This sample comprised cultured CD8+ T cells from PBMCs, obtained from culture after CMV antigen stimulation. These receptors originate from a human donor in good health (CMV status not recorded). Some clones in this sample may be carry-over from other donors' samples. Each CDR3 is given with its conserved first and last residue. Each record gives: V gene, J gene, D gene, clone size, CDR3 protein, CDR3 DNA. D genes are given only for firm matches. Clone size is given for some rows only: seen once, a few or many times, or a class if the clone is expanded.

v_call: TRBV4-3
j_call: TRBJ1-6
d_call: -
clone_size: few
cdr3_aa: CASSQAGTVDNSPLHF
cdr3_nt: TGCGCCAGCAGCCAGGCCGGGACGGTAGATAATTCACCCCTCCACTTT

v_call: TRBV19
j_call: TRBJ2-2
d_call: -
clone_size: -
cdr3_aa: CVSDTGIQNTGELFF
cdr3_nt: TGTGTCAGTGATACCGGGATTCAGAACACCGGGGAGCTGTTTTTT

v_call: TRBV20-1
j_call: TRBJ2-1
d_call: TRBD2
clone_size: -
cdr3_aa: CSARRGGRGEQFF
cdr3_nt: TGCAGTGCTAGACGGGGGGGCCGGGGAGAGCAGTTCTTC

v_call: TRBV7-3
j_call: TRBJ2-3
d_call: TRBD2
clone_size: many
cdr3_aa: CASSLSGGALDTQYF
cdr3_nt: TGTGCCAGCAGCTTAAGCGGGGGGGCATTAGATACGCAGTATTTT

v_call: TRBV19
j_call: TRBJ1-6
d_call: -
clone_size: few
cdr3_aa: CASSEGLNSPLHF
cdr3_nt: TGTGCCAGTAGTGAGGGACTCAATTCACCCCTCCACTTT

v_call: TRBV19
j_call: TRBJ1-1
d_call: -
clone_size: few
cdr3_aa: CASSAPTRAATEAFF
cdr3_nt: TGTGCCAGTAGTGCCCCGACAAGGGCGGCCACTGAAGCTTTCTTT

v_call: TRBV7-9
j_call: TRBJ2-3
d_call: TRBD2
clone_size: -
cdr3_aa: CASSLERGSYTQYF
cdr3_nt: TGTGCCAGCAGCTTAGAGCGGGGGTCTTATACGCAGTATTTT

v_call: TRBV12-3/TRBV12-4
j_call: TRBJ2-1
d_call: TRBD2
clone_size: -
cdr3_aa: CASSSRTRLISEQFF
cdr3_nt: TGTGCCAGCAGTTCCCGGACTAGATTGATCAGTGAGCAGTTCTTC

v_call: TRBV25-1
j_call: TRBJ1-2
d_call: -
clone_size: few
cdr3_aa: CASSGPGPNYGYTF
cdr3_nt: TGTGCCAGCAGTGGCCCAGGCCCTAACTATGGCTACACCTTC

v_call: TRBV29-1
j_call: TRBJ1-1
d_call: -
clone_size: -
cdr3_aa: CSVEAPTEAFF
cdr3_nt: TGCAGCGTTGAGGCACCGACTGAAGCTTTCTTT

v_call: TRBV24-1
j_call: TRBJ2-1
d_call: -
clone_size: -
cdr3_aa: CATSEPGSYNEQFF
cdr3_nt: TGTGCCACCAGTGAACCGGGCTCCTACAATGAGCAGTTCTTC

v_call: TRBV3-1
j_call: TRBJ2-5
d_call: -
clone_size: -
cdr3_aa: CASSQDGSDQETQYF
cdr3_nt: TGTGCCAGCAGCCAAGACGGGAGTGACCAAGAGACCCAGTACTTC

v_call: TRBV12-3/TRBV12-4
j_call: TRBJ2-3
d_call: -
clone_size: many
cdr3_aa: CASSLKGADTQYF
cdr3_nt: TGTGCCAGCAGCTTAAAAGGGGCAGATACGCAGTATTTT

v_call: TRBV7-9
j_call: TRBJ1-1
d_call: -
clone_size: many
cdr3_aa: CASTPRGNTEAFF
cdr3_nt: TGTGCCAGCACCCCGCGGGGGAACACTGAAGCTTTCTTT

v_call: TRBV7-9
j_call: TRBJ1-1
d_call: -
clone_size: few
cdr3_aa: CASSQRAAEAFF
cdr3_nt: TGTGCCAGCAGCCAAAGGGCGGCTGAAGCTTTCTTT

v_call: TRBV12-5
j_call: TRBJ1-1
d_call: TRBD1
clone_size: few
cdr3_aa: CASGSNLGQGATEAFF
cdr3_nt: TGTGCTAGTGGTTCCAACCTGGGACAGGGCGCCACTGAAGCTTTCTTT

v_call: TRBV12-3/TRBV12-4
j_call: TRBJ1-2
d_call: TRBD1
clone_size: -
cdr3_aa: CASTWTGGGYGYTF
cdr3_nt: TGTGCCAGCACCTGGACAGGGGGAGGCTATGGCTACACCTTC

v_call: TRBV7-2
j_call: TRBJ2-1
d_call: TRBD1
clone_size: many
cdr3_aa: CASSAWTGTGIFNEQFF
cdr3_nt: TGTGCCAGCAGCGCATGGACCGGGACAGGGATTTTCAATGAGCAGTTCTTC

v_call: TRBV10-2
j_call: TRBJ2-1
d_call: TRBD2
clone_size: few
cdr3_aa: CASSRTSGTNEQFF
cdr3_nt: TGCGCCAGCAGTCGGACTAGCGGGACCAATGAGCAGTTCTTC

v_call: TRBV4-1
j_call: TRBJ1-2
d_call: -
clone_size: -
cdr3_aa: CASSQDRFGDNYGYTF
cdr3_nt: TGCGCCAGCAGCCAAGATCGTTTTGGGGATAACTATGGCTACACCTTC

v_call: TRBV7-8
j_call: TRBJ2-3
d_call: -
clone_size: many
cdr3_aa: CASMRDSTDTQYF
cdr3_nt: TGTGCCAGCATGCGGGACAGCACAGATACGCAGTATTTT

v_call: TRBV6-5
j_call: TRBJ2-1
d_call: -
clone_size: -
cdr3_aa: CASGLDGRGEQFF
cdr3_nt: TGTGCCAGCGGGCTTGACGGTCGCGGTGAGCAGTTCTTC

v_call: TRBV3-1
j_call: TRBJ2-5
d_call: -
clone_size: many
cdr3_aa: CASSQDPGPLKTQYF
cdr3_nt: TGTGCCAGCAGCCAAGATCCCGGGCCACTTAAGACCCAGTACTTC

v_call: TRBV11-2
j_call: TRBJ2-3
d_call: -
clone_size: -
cdr3_aa: CASTPFSGGRADTQYF
cdr3_nt: TGTGCCAGCACCCCCTTTTCCGGGGGCCGGGCAGATACGCAGTATTTT

v_call: TRBV7-9
j_call: TRBJ2-7
d_call: TRBD1
clone_size: -
cdr3_aa: CASSSHRDRVTYEQYF
cdr3_nt: TGTGCCAGCAGCTCCCACCGGGACAGGGTAACCTACGAGCAGTACTTC

v_call: TRBV7-9
j_call: TRBJ1-2
d_call: -
clone_size: few
cdr3_aa: CASREISHSNYGYTF
cdr3_nt: TGTGCCAGCAGAGAAATCTCCCACTCTAACTATGGCTACACCTTC

v_call: TRBV6-1
j_call: TRBJ1-2
d_call: -
clone_size: few
cdr3_aa: CASSEYLGNYGYTF
cdr3_nt: TGTGCCAGCAGTGAATATTTGGGGAACTATGGCTACACCTTC

v_call: TRBV28
j_call: TRBJ2-4
d_call: -
clone_size: -
cdr3_aa: CASSPRDGAKNIQYF
cdr3_nt: TGTGCCAGCAGTCCGCGGGACGGAGCCAAAAACATTCAGTACTTC

v_call: TRBV7-6
j_call: TRBJ2-5
d_call: -
clone_size: few
cdr3_aa: CASNLRPGSGSSGTQYF
cdr3_nt: TGTGCCAGCAATCTTCGGCCAGGGAGCGGTTCAAGTGGGACCCAGTACTTC

v_call: TRBV10-2
j_call: TRBJ2-1
d_call: -
clone_size: -
cdr3_aa: CASSGSGGPVLLPSNEQFF
cdr3_nt: TGCGCCAGCAGTGGTTCCGGGGGGCCCGTCCTCTTGCCCTCGAATGAGCAGTTCTTC

v_call: TRBV19
j_call: TRBJ2-2
d_call: -
clone_size: -
cdr3_aa: CASSIDSDPQGNTGELFF
cdr3_nt: TGTGCCAGTAGTATAGATTCGGACCCCCAGGGGAACACCGGGGAGCTGTTTTTT

v_call: TRBV6-2/TRBV6-3
j_call: TRBJ2-6
d_call: -
clone_size: -
cdr3_aa: CASSYSKQAGANVLTF
cdr3_nt: TGTGCCAGCAGTTACTCGAAGCAAGCTGGGGCCAACGTCCTGACTTTC

v_call: TRBV10-3
j_call: TRBJ1-2
d_call: TRBD1
clone_size: -
cdr3_aa: CAISGGTDQDGYTF
cdr3_nt: TGTGCCATCAGTGGAGGGACAGATCAAGATGGCTACACCTTC

v_call: TRBV11-3
j_call: TRBJ1-1
d_call: -
clone_size: few
cdr3_aa: CASSPGGLGNTEAFF
cdr3_nt: TGTGCCAGCAGCCCGGGGGGACTGGGGAACACTGAAGCTTTCTTT

v_call: TRBV2
j_call: TRBJ2-7
d_call: -
clone_size: -
cdr3_aa: CASMGYEQYF
cdr3_nt: TGTGCCAGCATGGGGTACGAGCAGTACTTC

v_call: TRBV12-3/TRBV12-4
j_call: TRBJ1-2
d_call: TRBD1
clone_size: -
cdr3_aa: CASSSRNETGEDGYTF
cdr3_nt: TGTGCCAGCAGTTCACGAAACGAGACAGGGGAGGATGGCTACACCTTC

v_call: TRBV19
j_call: TRBJ2-7
d_call: -
clone_size: few
cdr3_aa: CATPRGGGTHFYYEQYF
cdr3_nt: TGTGCCACCCCGAGAGGGGGAGGGACCCATTTTTACTACGAGCAGTACTTC

v_call: TRBV6-2/TRBV6-3
j_call: TRBJ2-7
d_call: -
clone_size: -
cdr3_aa: CASRLLGEQYF
cdr3_nt: TGTGCCAGCAGATTGTTGGGCGAGCAGTACTTC

v_call: TRBV11-2
j_call: TRBJ2-1
d_call: -
clone_size: few
cdr3_aa: CASSLGKGGDPFF
cdr3_nt: TGTGCCAGCAGCTTAGGAAAGGGAGGCGATCCGTTCTTC

v_call: TRBV27
j_call: TRBJ2-3
d_call: -
clone_size: few
cdr3_aa: CASSSGVDTDTQYF
cdr3_nt: TGTGCCAGCAGTTCAGGGGTGGACACAGATACGCAGTATTTT

v_call: TRBV19
j_call: TRBJ1-2
d_call: -
clone_size: few
cdr3_aa: CASIPGPGLGYTF
cdr3_nt: TGTGCCAGTATTCCGGGGCCGGGACTTGGCTACACCTTC

v_call: TRBV5-4
j_call: TRBJ2-2
d_call: -
clone_size: -
cdr3_aa: CASSSLPSGENTGELFF
cdr3_nt: TGTGCCAGCAGCTCACTGCCCTCAGGGGAGAACACCGGGGAGCTGTTTTTT

v_call: TRBV6-1
j_call: TRBJ1-5
d_call: -
clone_size: few
cdr3_aa: CATEPRLRDQPQHF
cdr3_nt: TGTGCCACCGAGCCCAGACTCAGAGACCAGCCCCAGCATTTT